Listed below are T cell receptor beta chains from one sample, sequenced in a study of blood T cell repertoires in COVID-19. Method: immunoSEQ multiplex PCR; TCRdb's copy keeps in-frame clones and lacks some. Found here are 200,000 to 300,000 clones, approximately 86% of them singletons; the top ten hold about 2.6%. The sequencing input was PBMCs or T cells enriched from blood (not recorded which). The receptors stem from a woman aged 18-29 years who had recovered from COVID-19. CDR3s include the opening cysteine and the closing phenylalanine or tryptophan. Each record gives: J gene, V gene, D gene, CDR3 protein. D genes are given only for firm matches.

J gene: TRBJ2-5; V gene: TRBV11-2; D gene: TRBD2; CDR3 protein: CASSLVAGTQYF
J gene: TRBJ1-2; V gene: TRBV25-1; D gene: .; CDR3 protein: CASRQGNYGYTF
J gene: TRBJ2-7; V gene: TRBV2; D gene: TRBD1; CDR3 protein: CASSEALGTGDAYEQYF
J gene: TRBJ2-2; V gene: TRBV9; D gene: .; CDR3 protein: CASSVDSGTGELFF
J gene: TRBJ1-1; V gene: TRBV19; D gene: .; CDR3 protein: CASSYNRDTEAFF
J gene: TRBJ2-2; V gene: TRBV6-5; D gene: .; CDR3 protein: CASSRGYRATGELFF
J gene: TRBJ2-1; V gene: TRBV7-3; D gene: TRBD1; CDR3 protein: CASSGRDSEKFF
J gene: TRBJ2-7; V gene: TRBV7-9; D gene: TRBD2; CDR3 protein: CASSSDLAGPPNYEQYF
J gene: TRBJ1-4; V gene: TRBV19; D gene: .; CDR3 protein: CASRPGSLGKLFF
J gene: TRBJ2-5; V gene: TRBV13; D gene: .; CDR3 protein: CASSLFGTFLQETQYF
J gene: TRBJ1-1; V gene: TRBV5-4; D gene: .; CDR3 protein: CASSSRSTEAFF
J gene: TRBJ2-2; V gene: TRBV29-1; D gene: TRBD1; CDR3 protein: CSVYRGPYTGELFF
J gene: TRBJ1-4; V gene: TRBV21-1; D gene: .; CDR3 protein: CASSTWDRGKDNNEKLFF
J gene: TRBJ2-7; V gene: TRBV20-1; D gene: TRBD1; CDR3 protein: CSASGTEYEQYF
J gene: TRBJ2-1; V gene: TRBV11-3; D gene: TRBD2; CDR3 protein: CASSLDRRTSGGAHEQFF
J gene: TRBJ1-3; V gene: TRBV7-7; D gene: .; CDR3 protein: CASSLGRGGFSSGNTIYF
J gene: TRBJ1-1; V gene: TRBV4-3; D gene: .; CDR3 protein: CASSQDYGGDTEAFF
J gene: TRBJ1-1; V gene: TRBV6-5; D gene: TRBD1; CDR3 protein: CASSRGQVKNTEAFF
J gene: TRBJ2-1; V gene: TRBV6-5; D gene: TRBD2; CDR3 protein: CASSRGTSGDNEQFF
J gene: TRBJ1-2; V gene: TRBV9; D gene: .; CDR3 protein: CASSVAGLPYGYTF
J gene: TRBJ2-7; V gene: TRBV29-1; D gene: .; CDR3 protein: CSVGPGESEYEQYF
J gene: TRBJ2-2; V gene: TRBV7-6; D gene: .; CDR3 protein: CASSRSTANTGELFF
J gene: TRBJ2-7; V gene: TRBV27; D gene: TRBD1; CDR3 protein: CASSFRDRVGEQYF
J gene: TRBJ1-3; V gene: TRBV6-2/TRBV6-3; D gene: .; CDR3 protein: CASSLHLLSSGNTIYF
J gene: TRBJ1-5; V gene: TRBV2; D gene: .; CDR3 protein: CASSVVPNQPQHF
J gene: TRBJ2-5; V gene: TRBV28; D gene: TRBD1; CDR3 protein: CASSLDRGRKTQYF
J gene: TRBJ1-4; V gene: TRBV30; D gene: .; CDR3 protein: CAWSRGFDEKLFF
J gene: TRBJ1-6; V gene: TRBV5-1; D gene: .; CDR3 protein: CASQYGGDSPLHF
J gene: TRBJ2-7; V gene: TRBV11-3; D gene: .; CDR3 protein: CASSLDLFTETIPYEQYF
J gene: TRBJ2-2; V gene: TRBV5-1; D gene: TRBD2; CDR3 protein: CASSSGSGTSGTGELFF
J gene: TRBJ2-3; V gene: TRBV19; D gene: TRBD2; CDR3 protein: CASSPRAGGTRTDTQYF
J gene: TRBJ2-5; V gene: TRBV5-1; D gene: .; CDR3 protein: CASSPVYQETQYF
J gene: TRBJ2-3; V gene: TRBV27; D gene: .; CDR3 protein: CASSFGGFGTDTQYF
J gene: TRBJ1-3; V gene: TRBV7-6; D gene: .; CDR3 protein: CASSFGDSSGNTIYF
J gene: TRBJ2-5; V gene: TRBV24-1; D gene: TRBD1; CDR3 protein: CATSDLGTGGFRETQYF
J gene: TRBJ1-2; V gene: TRBV10-3; D gene: TRBD1; CDR3 protein: CAISESGQGASNGYTF
J gene: TRBJ1-3; V gene: TRBV30; D gene: .; CDR3 protein: CAWRKVTVTLRNTIYF